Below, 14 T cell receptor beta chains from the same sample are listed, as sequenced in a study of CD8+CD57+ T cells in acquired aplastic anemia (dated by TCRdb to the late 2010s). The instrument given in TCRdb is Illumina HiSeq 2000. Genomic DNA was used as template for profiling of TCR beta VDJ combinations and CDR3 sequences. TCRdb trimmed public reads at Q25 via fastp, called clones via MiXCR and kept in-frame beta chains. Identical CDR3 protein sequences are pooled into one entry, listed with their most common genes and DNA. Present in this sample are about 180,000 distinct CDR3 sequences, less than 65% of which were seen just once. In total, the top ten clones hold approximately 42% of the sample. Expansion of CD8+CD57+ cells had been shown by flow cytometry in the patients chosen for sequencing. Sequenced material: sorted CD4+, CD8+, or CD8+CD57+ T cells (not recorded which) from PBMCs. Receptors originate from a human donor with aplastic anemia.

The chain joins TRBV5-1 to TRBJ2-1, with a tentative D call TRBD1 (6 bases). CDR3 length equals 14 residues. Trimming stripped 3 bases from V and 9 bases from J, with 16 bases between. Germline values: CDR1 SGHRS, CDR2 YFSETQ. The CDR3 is CASSWNSGDGEQFF. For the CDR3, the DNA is TGCGCCAGCAGCTGGAACTCAGGGGACGGTGAGCAGTTCTTC.

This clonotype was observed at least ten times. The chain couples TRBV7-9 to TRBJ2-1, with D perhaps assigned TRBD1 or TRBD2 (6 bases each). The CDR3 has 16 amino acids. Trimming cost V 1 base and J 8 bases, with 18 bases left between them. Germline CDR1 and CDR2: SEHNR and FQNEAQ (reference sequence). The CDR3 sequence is CASSLVGGTNRDEQFF. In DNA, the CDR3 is TGTGCCAGCAGCTTAGTAGGGGGGACCAATCGGGATGAGCAGTTCTTC.

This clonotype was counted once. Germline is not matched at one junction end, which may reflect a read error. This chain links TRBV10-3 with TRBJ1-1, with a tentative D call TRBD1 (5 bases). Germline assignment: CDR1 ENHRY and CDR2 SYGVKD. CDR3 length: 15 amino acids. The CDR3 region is CAISESRAEGTEAFF. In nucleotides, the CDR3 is TGCGCCATCAGTGAGTCTCGGGCCGAGGGGACTGAAGCTTTCTTT.

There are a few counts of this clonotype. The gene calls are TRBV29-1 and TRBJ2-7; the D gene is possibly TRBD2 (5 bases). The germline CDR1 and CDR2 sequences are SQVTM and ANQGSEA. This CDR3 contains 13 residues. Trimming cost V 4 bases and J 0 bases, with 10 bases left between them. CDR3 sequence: CSVVRRSSYEQYF. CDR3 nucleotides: TGCAGCGTTGTCAGGAGGAGCTCCTACGAGCAGTACTTC.

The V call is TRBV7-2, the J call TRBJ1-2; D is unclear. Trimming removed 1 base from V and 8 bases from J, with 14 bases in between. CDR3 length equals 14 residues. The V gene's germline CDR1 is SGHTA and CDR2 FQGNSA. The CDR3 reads CASSLDPLSKGYTF. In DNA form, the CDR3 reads TGTGCCAGCAGCTTAGACCCCTTGAGTAAGGGCTACACCTTC. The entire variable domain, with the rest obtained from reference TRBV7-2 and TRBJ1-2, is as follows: GAGVSQSPSNKVTEKGKDVELRCDPISGHTALYWYRQSLGQGLEFLIYFQGNSAPDKSGLPSDRFSAERTGGSVSTLTIQRTQQEDSAVYLCASSLDPLSKGYTFGSGTRLTVV.

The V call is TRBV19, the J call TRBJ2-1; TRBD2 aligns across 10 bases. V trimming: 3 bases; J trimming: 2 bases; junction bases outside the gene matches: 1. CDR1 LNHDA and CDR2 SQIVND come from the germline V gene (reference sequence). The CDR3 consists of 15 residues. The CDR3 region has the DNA TGTGCCAGTAGTATTACTAGCGGGACCTACAATGAGCAGTTCTTC. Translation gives CASSITSGTYNEQFF.

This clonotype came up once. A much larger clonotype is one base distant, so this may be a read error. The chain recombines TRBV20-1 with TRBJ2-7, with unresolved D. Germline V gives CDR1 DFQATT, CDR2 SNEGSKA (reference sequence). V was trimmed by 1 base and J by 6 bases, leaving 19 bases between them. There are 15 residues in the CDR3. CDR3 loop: CSARATDRPTGEQYF. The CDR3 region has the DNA TGCAGTGCTAGAGCAACGGACCGACCTACCGGCGAGCAGTACTTC.

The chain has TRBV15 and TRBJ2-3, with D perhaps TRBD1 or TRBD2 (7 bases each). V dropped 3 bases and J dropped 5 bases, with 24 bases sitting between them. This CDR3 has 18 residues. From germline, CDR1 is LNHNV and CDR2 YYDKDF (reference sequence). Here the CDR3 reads CATSSPFQAGGGEDTQYF. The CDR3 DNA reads TGTGCCACCAGCAGCCCCTTCCAAGCAGGGGGGGGGGAAGATACGCAGTATTTT.

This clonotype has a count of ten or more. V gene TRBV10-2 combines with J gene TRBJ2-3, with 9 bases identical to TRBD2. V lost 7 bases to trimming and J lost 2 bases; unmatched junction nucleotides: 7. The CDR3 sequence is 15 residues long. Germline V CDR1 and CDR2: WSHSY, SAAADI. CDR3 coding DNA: TGCGCCAGCACCCAGGGACTAGCCGACACAGATACGCAGTATTTT. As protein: CASTQGLADTDTQYF.

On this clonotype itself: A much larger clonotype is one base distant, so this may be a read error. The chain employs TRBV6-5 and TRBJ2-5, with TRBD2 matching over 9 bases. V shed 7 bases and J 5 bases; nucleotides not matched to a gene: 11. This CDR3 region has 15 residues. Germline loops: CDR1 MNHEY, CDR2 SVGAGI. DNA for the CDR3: TGTGCCAGCACCCAAGGCGGGGGGGCAGGGGAGACCCAGTACTTC. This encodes CASTQGGGAGETQYF.

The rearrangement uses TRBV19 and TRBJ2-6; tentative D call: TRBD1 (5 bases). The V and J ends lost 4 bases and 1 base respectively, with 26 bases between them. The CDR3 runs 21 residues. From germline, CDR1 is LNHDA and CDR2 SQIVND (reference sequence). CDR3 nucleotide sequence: TGTGCCAGTAGTACACTCCTCATAGGGGCAGGGTCTCCGTCTGGGGCCAACGTCCTGACTTTC. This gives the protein CASSTLLIGAGSPSGANVLTF.

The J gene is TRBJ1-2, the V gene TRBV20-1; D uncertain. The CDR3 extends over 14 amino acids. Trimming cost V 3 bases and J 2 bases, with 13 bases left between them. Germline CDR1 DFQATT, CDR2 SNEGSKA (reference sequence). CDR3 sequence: CSASKGTRNYGYTF. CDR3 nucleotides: TGCAGTGCTAGCAAAGGTACAAGAAACTATGGCTACACCTTC.

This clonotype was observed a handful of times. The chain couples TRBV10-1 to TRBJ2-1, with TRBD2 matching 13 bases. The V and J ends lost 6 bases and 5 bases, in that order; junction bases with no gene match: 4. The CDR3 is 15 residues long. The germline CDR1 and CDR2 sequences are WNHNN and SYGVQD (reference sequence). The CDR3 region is CASSPGTSGNNEQFF. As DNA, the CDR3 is TGCGCCAGCAGCCCCGGGACTAGCGGGAACAATGAGCAGTTCTTC.

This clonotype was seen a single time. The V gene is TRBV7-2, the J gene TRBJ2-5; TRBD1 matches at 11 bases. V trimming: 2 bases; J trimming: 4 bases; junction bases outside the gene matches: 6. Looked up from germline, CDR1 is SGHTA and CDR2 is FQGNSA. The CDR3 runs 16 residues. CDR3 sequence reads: CASSLQGQGARETQYF. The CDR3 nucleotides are TGTGCCAGCAGCTTACAAGGACAGGGGGCACGAGAGACCCAGTACTTC.